This TCR beta chain is drawn from a study of cytomegalovirus exposure and HLA in healthy donors. Germline CDR1 is LNHDA and CDR2 is SQIVND (reference sequence). The CDR3 runs to 13 residues. V lost 7 bases to trimming and J lost 1 base, with 10 bases between them. Sequencing was performed with immunoSEQ multiplex PCR; in TCRdb, only in-frame clones are kept and a portion is missing. Found here are 210,000 or so clones, almost 90% of them singletons; the top ten hold 2.5% to 3.5%. The sequencing sample was made of PBMCs. The chain links TRBV19 to TRBJ1-1; weak D call: TRBD1 (5 bases). The origin of this receptor is a woman aged 18-29 years in good health and CMV-seronegative. As DNA, the CDR3 is TGTGCCAGTAAACGGACAACGAACACTGAAGCTTTCTTT. Translating gives CASKRTTNTEAFF. Using reference TRBV19 and TRBJ1-1 for the parts outside the CDR3, the full variable domain is DGGITQSPKYLFRKEGQNVTLSCEQNLNHDAMYWYRQDPGQGLRLIYYSQIVNDFQKGDIAEGYSVSREKKESFPLTVTSAQKNPTAFYLCASKRTTNTEAFFGQGTRLTVV.